The rows below give T cell receptor beta chains drawn from one sample of a study of T cells in Graves' hyperthyroidism and ophthalmopathy. TCRdb ran MiXCR on the multiplex PCR reads and lists one entry per CDR3 protein. This sample has about 350,000 distinct CDR3 sequences, with around a sixth found just once. The sequencing sample was made of blood. The receptors come from a woman aged 40 to 50 with Graves' ophthalmopathy. Each CDR3 is given with its conserved first and last residue. A D gene is named only where the DNA matches it firmly. Size is omitted from some rows. Given values are once, few, many or a class for expanded clones.

>many|TRBJ2-7|TRBV6-1|TRBD2
TGTGCCAGCAGTAAGACTAGCGGGAGGGTTTACGAGCAGTACTTC
CASSKTSGRVYEQYF
>many|TRBJ2-6|TRBV24-1|NA
TGTGCCACCAGTGAGGGGACCACTGGGGCCAACGTCCTGACTTTC
CATSEGTTGANVLTF
>many|TRBJ1-1|TRBV6-1|NA
TGTGCCAGCAGTATTCAGGGGCAGAACACTGAAGCTTTCTTT
CASSIQGQNTEAFF
>many|TRBJ2-7|TRBV6-2/TRBV6-3|NA
TGTGCCAGCAGTTATCAAATGGACCTAAACTACGAGCAGTACTTC
CASSYQMDLNYEQYF
>many|TRBJ1-1|TRBV20-1|NA
TGCAGCAAACAACCATCGGCTTTCTTT
CSKQPSAFF
>NA|TRBJ2-5|TRBV28|TRBD2
TGTGCCAGCAGTTTATGGGGACTAGCGGGAGGGCAAGAGACCCAGTACTTC
CASSLWGLAGGQETQYF
>many|TRBJ1-2|TRBV7-9|NA
TGTGCCAGCAGCTTTCTACAGGGTCGAGGGGGCTATGGCTACACCTTC
CASSFLQGRGGYGYTF
>many|TRBJ2-7|TRBV29-1|NA
TGCAGCGTTGGGTCGAGCTCCTACGAGCAGTACTTC
CSVGSSSYEQYF
>many|TRBJ1-5|TRBV28|NA
TGTGCCAGCAGAACTTTTAGGGAACAACAGCCCCAGCATTTT
CASRTFREQQPQHF
>many|TRBJ1-5|TRBV19|NA
TGTGCCAGTAGTATCGGACGACAGCCCCAGCATTTT
CASSIGRQPQHF
>many|TRBJ1-5|TRBV20-1|NA
TGCAGTGCTAGGGGCTGGGACCATAGCAATCAGCCCCAGCATTTT
CSARGWDHSNQPQHF
>few|TRBJ1-1|TRBV11-2|NA
TGTGCCAGCAGCTTAGATCGACGCCTTTCGAACACTGAAGCTTTCTTT
CASSLDRRLSNTEAFF
>many|TRBJ1-6|TRBV9|NA
TGTGCCAGCAGCGTAGACGGGCAGGGGATCTCACCCCTCCACTTT
CASSVDGQGISPLHF